This T cell receptor (beta chain) emerged from a study of Ad26.COV2.S vaccination and SARS-CoV-2 variants. Looking at the study overall: COV1001, an Ad26.COV2.S trial, supplied this vaccine-arm donor. Study-wide findings and caveats: Placebo recipients showed lower spike-specific TCR breadth than vaccinees.

Per the germline V gene, CDR1 is MNHEY and CDR2 is SMNVEV (reference sequence). Trimming stripped 1 base from V and 5 bases from J, with 7 bases between. The length of the CDR3 is 13 residues. A word on this clone: Its antigen remains unidentified.

The protocol was immunoSEQ multiplex PCR, while the TCRdb copy is restricted to in-frame clones and leaves out a portion. The sample holds some 450,000 clones, around 91% seen once. Treatment noted: roughly 19 received Ad26.COV2.S at low or high dose, single or two shots; five or six received placebo; per-sample allocation not given. All samples were drawn on day 63, counting from the first vaccine or placebo injection. Based in Boston, the donor was an adult of 18-55 years. Spike of the Wuhan-strain SARS-CoV-2 was expressed by an Ad26 vector, which formed the vaccine. The material was peripheral blood, obtained in a trial of Ad26.COV2.S vaccine versus placebo. The TCR originated in a person between 18 and 65 years old who received the Ad26.COV2.S COVID-19 vaccine or a placebo. J is TRBJ2-3 and V is TRBV27; D is ambiguous. The CDR3 reads CASSLFSLDTQYF. CDR3 sequence (DNA): TGTGCCAGCAGTTTATTTTCTTTAGATACGCAGTATTTT.